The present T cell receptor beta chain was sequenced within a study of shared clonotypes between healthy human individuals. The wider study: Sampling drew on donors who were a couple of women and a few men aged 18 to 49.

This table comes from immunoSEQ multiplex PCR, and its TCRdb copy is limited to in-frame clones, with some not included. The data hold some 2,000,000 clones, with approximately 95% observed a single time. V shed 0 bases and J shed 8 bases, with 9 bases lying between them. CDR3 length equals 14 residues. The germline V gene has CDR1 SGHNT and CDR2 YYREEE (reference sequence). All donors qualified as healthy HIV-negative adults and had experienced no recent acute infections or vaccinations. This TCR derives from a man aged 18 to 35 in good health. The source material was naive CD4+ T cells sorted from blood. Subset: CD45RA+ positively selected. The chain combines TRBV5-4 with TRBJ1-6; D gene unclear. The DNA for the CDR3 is TGTGCCAGCAGCTTGGACACCGGATATTCACCCCTCCACTTT. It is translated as CASSLDTGYSPLHF.